This is a list of T cell receptor beta chains from one sample in a study of T cell repertoires in cytomegalovirus infection. Via MiXCR, TCRdb re-called the reads, giving one row per CDR3 protein. The sample has roughly 350,000 distinct CDR3 sequences, roughly 36% seen once. Antigens for these TCRs are unknown. The sequencing here drew on cultured PBMCs, taken from culture after CMV antigen stimulation. The receptors here all came from a human donor in good health (CMV status not recorded). Some clones in this sample may be carry-over from other donors' samples. Both conserved end residues are part of each CDR3. A D gene is named only where the DNA matches it firmly. The listing skips clone size in some rows; elsewhere it reads once, few, many or a size class.

j_call v_call cdr3_length clone_size d_call cdr3_aa cdr3_nt
TRBJ2-7 TRBV7-2 16 many . CASSLGIGAGSYEQYF TGTGCCAGCAGCTTAGGTATAGGGGCTGGGTCCTACGAGCAGTACTTC
TRBJ1-4 TRBV6-5 13 few TRBD1 CASSLGTGGKLFF TGTGCCAGCAGTTTGGGGACAGGGGGAAAACTGTTTTTT
TRBJ2-4 TRBV11-2 14 few . CASSQDREGNIQYF TGTGCCAGCAGCCAAGATAGGGAAGGGAACATTCAGTACTTC
TRBJ1-1 TRBV5-4 14 . TRBD1 CASRSQGEETEAFF TGTGCCAGCAGGTCACAGGGGGAGGAAACTGAAGCTTTCTTT
TRBJ1-1 TRBV20-1 14 . TRBD1 CSATSGQGPTEAFF TGCAGTGCTACATCGGGACAGGGACCCACTGAAGCTTTCTTT
TRBJ2-1 TRBV27 15 . TRBD2 CASSRTSETYNEQFF TGTGCCAGCAGCAGGACTAGCGAGACGTACAATGAGCAGTTCTTC
TRBJ2-5 TRBV20-1 14 . TRBD2 CSAQVGLASETQYF TGCAGTGCCCAAGTGGGACTAGCCTCAGAGACCCAGTACTTC
TRBJ1-1 TRBV12-3/TRBV12-4 15 few TRBD1 CASSLTGGSGTEAFF TGTGCCAGCAGTTTAACAGGGGGATCGGGCACTGAAGCTTTCTTT
TRBJ2-7 TRBV20-1 14 . TRBD1 CSALPGGQVYEQYF TGCAGTGCCCTTCCAGGGGGCCAGGTGTACGAGCAGTACTTC
TRBJ2-1 TRBV28 13 . . CASSLGPFDEQFF TGTGCCAGCAGTTTAGGGCCTTTTGATGAGCAGTTCTTC
TRBJ2-2 TRBV20-1 13 . TRBD1 CSARGQGTGELFF TGCAGTGCTAGAGGACAGGGGACCGGGGAGCTGTTTTTT
TRBJ2-7 TRBV28 19 few TRBD2 CASSLMDWLAGGLGDEQYF TGTGCCAGCAGTTTAATGGATTGGCTAGCGGGAGGCCTTGGCGACGAGCAGTACTTC
TRBJ1-5 TRBV10-3 19 few TRBD1 CAISEEYLGQGYSNQPQHF TGTGCCATCAGTGAAGAATATTTGGGACAGGGATATAGCAATCAGCCCCAGCATTTT
TRBJ2-7 TRBV6-6 15 . . CASSYRAEHPYEQYF TGTGCCAGCAGTTACCGAGCGGAACACCCCTACGAGCAGTACTTC
TRBJ2-3 TRBV10-3 16 few TRBD2 CAIHSSLRGSVDTQYF TGTGCCATTCACTCCAGCCTTCGCGGGAGTGTAGATACGCAGTATTTT
TRBJ2-5 TRBV7-2 13 . . CASSLATGETQYF TGTGCCAGCAGCTTAGCCACAGGGGAGACCCAGTACTTC
TRBJ2-3 TRBV18 13 few . CASSPLDTDTQYF TGTGCCAGCTCACCACTCGACACAGATACGCAGTATTTT
TRBJ2-1 TRBV2 13 . TRBD1 CATSGTANNEQFF TGTGCCACTTCCGGGACAGCTAACAATGAGCAGTTCTTC
TRBJ1-1 TRBV19 16 . . CASSIRVGLINTEAFF TGTGCCAGTAGTATTCGGGTCGGACTTATTAACACTGAAGCTTTCTTT
TRBJ1-1 TRBV28 12 few . CATLRGQSEAFF TGTGCCACTCTACGAGGGCAGTCAGAAGCTTTCTTT
TRBJ2-5 TRBV7-2 15 . TRBD1 CASSNWDSLQETQYF TGTGCCAGCAGCAACTGGGACAGCCTCCAAGAGACCCAGTACTTC
TRBJ1-1 TRBV9 14 . . CASSVAGQTPEAFF TGTGCCAGCAGCGTAGCAGGACAGACCCCTGAAGCTTTCTTT
TRBJ1-1 TRBV11-2 14 . TRBD1 CASSQQGGNTEAFF TGTGCCAGCAGCCAACAGGGGGGGAACACTGAAGCTTTCTTT
TRBJ2-5 TRBV4-3 18 . TRBD1 CASSQDLDRASYQETQYF TGCGCCAGCAGCCAAGATTTAGACAGGGCTTCTTACCAAGAGACCCAGTACTTC
TRBJ1-5 TRBV6-2/TRBV6-3 14 few . CASNDRGGDQPQHF TGTGCCAGCAACGATCGCGGGGGCGATCAGCCCCAGCATTTT
TRBJ2-1 TRBV5-1 16 . TRBD2 CASSETGLAGYNEQFF TGCGCCAGCAGCGAAACCGGGCTAGCGGGCTACAATGAGCAGTTCTTC
TRBJ2-1 TRBV5-8 16 . . CASSLPEGLTNNEQFF TGTGCCAGCAGCCTCCCGGAAGGACTAACTAACAATGAGCAGTTCTTC